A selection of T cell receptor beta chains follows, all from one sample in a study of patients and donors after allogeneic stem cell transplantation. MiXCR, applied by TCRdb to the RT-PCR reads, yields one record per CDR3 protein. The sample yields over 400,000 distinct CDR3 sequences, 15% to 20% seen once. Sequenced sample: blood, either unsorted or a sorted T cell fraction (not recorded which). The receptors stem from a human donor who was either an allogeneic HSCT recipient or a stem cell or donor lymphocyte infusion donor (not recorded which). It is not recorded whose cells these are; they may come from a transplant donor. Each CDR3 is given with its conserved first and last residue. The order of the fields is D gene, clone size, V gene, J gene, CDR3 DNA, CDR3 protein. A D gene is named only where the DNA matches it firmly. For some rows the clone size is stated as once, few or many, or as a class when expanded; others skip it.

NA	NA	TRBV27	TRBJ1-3	TGTGCCAGCAGTTTGTCAGGGCCTGGAAACACCATATATTTT	CASSLSGPGNTIYF
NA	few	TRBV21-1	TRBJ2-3	TGTGCCAGCAGCAAAGTATTTTTGACTAGCGGGAGATTGGATACGCAGTATTTT	CASSKVFLTSGRLDTQYF
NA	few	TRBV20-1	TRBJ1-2	TGCAGTGCTAGAGGGGGCGCCGGTTATGGCTACACCTTC	CSARGGAGYGYTF
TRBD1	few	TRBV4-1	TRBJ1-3	TGCGCCAGCAGCCAACCTTTACAGGGGGCAGCTGGAAACACCATATATTTT	CASSQPLQGAAGNTIYF
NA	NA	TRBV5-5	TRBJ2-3	TGTGCCAGCAGCTCCCCGGGACACTTCACAGATACGCAGTATTTT	CASSSPGHFTDTQYF
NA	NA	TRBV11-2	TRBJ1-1	TGTGCCAGCAGCTTATGGTCTGAAGCTTTCTTT	CASSLWSEAFF
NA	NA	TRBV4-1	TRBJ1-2	TGCGCCAGCAGCCAAGACCCACAAAGAACTAACTATGGCTACACCTTC	CASSQDPQRTNYGYTF
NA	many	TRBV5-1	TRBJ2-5	TGCGCCAGCAGGGGTCAGGGCGGGGAGACCCAGTACTTC	CASRGQGGETQYF
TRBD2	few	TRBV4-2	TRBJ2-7	TGTGCCAGCAGCCAGGGTCCGGGACTAGGGGTCTACGAGCAGTACTTC	CASSQGPGLGVYEQYF
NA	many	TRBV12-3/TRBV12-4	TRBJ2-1	TGTGCCAGCACCTCTGGCTACCATCCCAATGAGCAGTTCTTC	CASTSGYHPNEQFF
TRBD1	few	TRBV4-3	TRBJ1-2	TGCGCCAGCAGCCAACTACCGCCGGGACAGCCCCCTTGGTATGGCTACACCTTC	CASSQLPPGQPPWYGYTF
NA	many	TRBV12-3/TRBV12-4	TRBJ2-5	TGTGCCAGCACCCCGGATGGGGGGTTTAGGGAGACCCAGTACTTC	CASTPDGGFRETQYF
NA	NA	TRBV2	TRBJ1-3	TGTGCCAGCAGTGAAGCCAGGTCTGGAAACACCATATATTTT	CASSEARSGNTIYF
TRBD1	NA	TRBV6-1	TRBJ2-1	TGTGCCAGCAGTGAGCCGGGACAGCTCAATGAGCAGTTCTTC	CASSEPGQLNEQFF
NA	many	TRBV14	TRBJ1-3	TGTGCCAGCAGCCAAGGCGGGGCTGGAAACACCATATATTTT	CASSQGGAGNTIYF
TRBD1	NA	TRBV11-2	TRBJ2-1	TGTGCCAGCAGCTTACCGACAGGGGGCCATCTCTTCAGCTCCTACAATGAGCAGTTCTTC	CASSLPTGGHLFSSYNEQFF
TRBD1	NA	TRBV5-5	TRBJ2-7	TGTGCCAGCAGCTTGAAGATCGTACAGGGGGGCTACGAGCAGTACTTC	CASSLKIVQGGYEQYF
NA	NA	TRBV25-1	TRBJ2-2	TGTGCCAGCAGTGACTTTCACACAGGGTTTGGAACAGGCGGGGAGCTGTTTTTT	CASSDFHTGFGTGGELFF
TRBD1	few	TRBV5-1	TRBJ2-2	TGCGCCAGCAGCTCCGGGACAGGGGTTAATGGGGAGCTGTTTTTT	CASSSGTGVNGELFF
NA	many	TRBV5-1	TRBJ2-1	TGCGCCAGCAGCTTGTACGGGGGTGAGCAGTTCTTC	CASSLYGGEQFF
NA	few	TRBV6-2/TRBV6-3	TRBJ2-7	TGTGCCAGCAGTTACTCCGCCGTGGGCGTCTCCTACGAGCAGTACTTC	CASSYSAVGVSYEQYF
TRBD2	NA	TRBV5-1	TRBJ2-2	TGCGCCAGCAGCTTGCGCGGGAGAGACACCGGGGAGCTGTTTTTT	CASSLRGRDTGELFF
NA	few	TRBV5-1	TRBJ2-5	TGCGCCAGCAGCTTATACCGTCATCCGGGGGAGACCCAGTACTTC	CASSLYRHPGETQYF
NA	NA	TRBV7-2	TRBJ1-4	TGTGCCAGCAGCCGGCCGGGACGGCGAAATGAAAAACTGTTTTTT	CASSRPGRRNEKLFF
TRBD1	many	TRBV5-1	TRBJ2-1	TGCGCCAGCAGCGGGACAGGACCTTCCTATGAGCAGTTCTTC	CASSGTGPSYEQFF
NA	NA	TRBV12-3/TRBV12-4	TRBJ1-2	TGTGCCAGCATCCCAAGGGGGGATCCCTACTATGGCTACACCTTC	CASIPRGDPYYGYTF
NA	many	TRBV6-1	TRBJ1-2	TGTGCCAGTCAAGAGCAGGGGCGGCCATCCTATGGCTACACCTTC	CASQEQGRPSYGYTF
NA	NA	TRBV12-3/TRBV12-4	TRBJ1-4	TGTGCCAGCAGTCAGACGGGAGAAAAACTGTTTTTT	CASSQTGEKLFF
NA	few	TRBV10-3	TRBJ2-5	TGTGCCATCAGGGACCAGGGCGTGGGGACCCAGTACTTC	CAIRDQGVGTQYF
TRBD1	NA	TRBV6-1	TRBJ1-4	TGTGCCAGCAGAGGACAGGGGGAGGGGGCAACTAATGAAAAACTGTTTTTT	CASRGQGEGATNEKLFF
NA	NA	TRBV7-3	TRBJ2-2	TGTGCCAGCAGCGAAACAGGTCCTCCTACCGGGGAGCTGTTTTTT	CASSETGPPTGELFF
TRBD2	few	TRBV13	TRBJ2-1	TGTGCCAGCAGCATGACTAGCGGGGGTCGTGAGCAGTTCTTC	CASSMTSGGREQFF
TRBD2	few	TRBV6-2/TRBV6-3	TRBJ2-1	TGTGCCAGCAGGTGGACTAGCGTCTACAATGAGCAGTTCTTC	CASRWTSVYNEQFF
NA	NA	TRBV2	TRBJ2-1	TGTGCCAGCAGTGGCGACGGAAACTACAATGAGCAGTTCTTC	CASSGDGNYNEQFF
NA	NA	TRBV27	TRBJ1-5	TGTGCCAGCAGTTCCGGACAGATAAATCAGCCCCAGCATTTT	CASSSGQINQPQHF
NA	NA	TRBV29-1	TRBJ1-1	TGCAGCGTTACAGGACTCATGAACACTGAAGCTTTCTTT	CSVTGLMNTEAFF
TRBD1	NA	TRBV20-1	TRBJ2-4	TGCAGTGCTACTGGACAGGTTCGGAGGTACATTCAGTACTTC	CSATGQVRRYIQYF
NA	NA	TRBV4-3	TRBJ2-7	TGCGCCAGCAGCCAAGGTTCGGGGTACGAGCAGTACTTC	CASSQGSGYEQYF
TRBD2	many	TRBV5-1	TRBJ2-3	TGCGCCAGCAGCATAAGGACTAGCGGGGGGTCGGATACGCAGTATTTT	CASSIRTSGGSDTQYF
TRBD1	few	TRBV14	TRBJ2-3	TGTGCCAGCACCACAGGGGCCCCCCTGGATACGCAGTATTTT	CASTTGAPLDTQYF
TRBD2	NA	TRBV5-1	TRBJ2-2	TGCGCCAGCAGCAAAGGACTAGCGGGAGGGCCTGGCACCGGGGAGCTGTTTTTT	CASSKGLAGGPGTGELFF
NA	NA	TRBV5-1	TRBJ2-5	TGCGCCAGCAGCTTGGCCTGGAGAATCCAAGAGACCCAGTACTTC	CASSLAWRIQETQYF
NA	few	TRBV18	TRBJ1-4	TGTGCCAGCTCCCCGAAAGAAAAACTGTTTTTT	CASSPKEKLFF
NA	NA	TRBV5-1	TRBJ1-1	TGCGCCAGCAGCTTGACAGTGGGGGGAGAGACTGAAGCTTTCTTT	CASSLTVGGETEAFF
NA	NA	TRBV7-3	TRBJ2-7	TGTGCCAGCAGCTTAAGAGGGGTGGGCACTTACGAGCAGTACTTC	CASSLRGVGTYEQYF
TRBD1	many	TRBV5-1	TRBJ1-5	TGCGCCAGCAGCCTGACAGGGGACAATCAGCCCCAGCATTTT	CASSLTGDNQPQHF
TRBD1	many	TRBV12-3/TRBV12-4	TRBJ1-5	TGTGCCAGCAGGGGACAGCTCGGGAAGGGACAGCCCCAGCATTTT	CASRGQLGKGQPQHF
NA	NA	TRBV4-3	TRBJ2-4	TGCGCCAGCAGCCACCGAACGACCTCTCACAGGGGAGCGGGAAACATTCAGTACTTC	CASSHRTTSHRGAGNIQYF
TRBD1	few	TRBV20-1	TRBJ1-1	TGCAGTGCTTTCGACAGGGGTAGGTCCACTGAAGCTTTCTTT	CSAFDRGRSTEAFF
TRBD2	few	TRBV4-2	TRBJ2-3	TGTGCCAGCAGCCAGAGGGTCACCGGGACTAGCCTCAAAGATACGCAGTATTTT	CASSQRVTGTSLKDTQYF
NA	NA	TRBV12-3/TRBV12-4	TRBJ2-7	TGTGCCAGCAGTCCCGGGACTCGTAGTGTTCACTTC	CASSPGTRSVHF
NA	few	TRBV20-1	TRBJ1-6	TGCAGTGCTAGGCATTATCCCCGACCTTATAATTCACCCCTCCACTTT	CSARHYPRPYNSPLHF
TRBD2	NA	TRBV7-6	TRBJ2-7	TGTGCCAGCGGGATAATGAGCGGGGGGGGTGAGCAGTACTTC	CASGIMSGGGEQYF